The 3 T cell receptor beta chains presented below share a single source sample, sequenced in a study of blood T cells in healthy people across ages. A second PCR of roughly 7 to 11 cycles used a sample-barcoded 5' primer and a J-beta primer mix. From the 5' RACE reads, TCRdb called clonotypes with MiXCR, one entry per CDR3 protein. This table has around 1,600,000 distinct CDR3 sequences, less than 45% appearing once. The sample taken for sequencing was blood. The origin of the receptors is a woman between 18 and 30 years old in good health.

V usage is TRBV7-9 and J usage is TRBJ1-1, with 10 bases fitting TRBD1. Per germline, CDR1 SEHNR and CDR2 FQNEAQ (reference sequence). The CDR3 spans 12 residues. CDR3 DNA sequence: TGTGCGGGGACAGGGGTGGTTACTGAAGCTTTCTTT. It yields the protein CAGTGVVTEAFF. Variable domain in full (rest from reference TRBV7-9 and TRBJ1-1): DTGVSQNPRHKITKRGQNVTFRCDPISEHNRLYWYRQTLGQGPEFLTYFQNEAQLEKSRLLSDRFSAERPKGSFSTLEIQRTEQGDSAMYLCAGTGVVTEAFFGQGTRLTVV.

The chain has TRBV7-6 and TRBJ1-1; D ambiguous. The CDR3 has 14 residues. V was cut by 4 bases and J by 7 bases, with 16 bases left in between. The germline gives CDR1 SGHVS, CDR2 FNYEAQ. CDR3 in DNA: TGTGCCAGCAGCTCTACGGCCCTGGTTATTGAAGCTTTCTTT. Translating gives CASSSTALVIEAFF.

The V gene is TRBV20-1, the J gene TRBJ1-5, with unresolved D. Germline lookup yields CDR1 DFQATT and CDR2 SNEGSKA (reference sequence). With 7 bases removed from V and 2 bases from J, the gap between germline ends came to 12 bases. CDR3 size: 13 residues. The CDR3 region is CSVLASGNQPQHF. The CDR3 coding sequence is TGCAGTGTCCTGGCCAGCGGCAATCAGCCCCAGCATTTT.